These 4 T cell receptor beta chains were all obtained from the same sample, sequenced in a study of cytomegalovirus exposure and HLA in healthy donors. PCR amplification relied on 60 Vbeta primers (plus 13 Jbeta primers). Clones were read by immunoSEQ multiplex PCR, and TCRdb kept only the in-frame ones, dropping some. The data show about 150,000 clones, 88% seen once. Material: PBMCs. These TCRs come from a woman between 35 and 50 years old in good health and CMV-seronegative.

The chain couples TRBV11-2 to TRBJ2-7; 12 nucleotides align to TRBD2. Germline V gives CDR1 SGHAT, CDR2 FQNNGV. This CDR3 has 15 residues. The J segment lost 4 bases and the V segment lost 1 base, leaving 2 bases of the junction unmatched. CDR3 in DNA: TGTGCCAGCAGCTTAGGACTAGCGGGAGAGTACGAGCAGTACTTC. It specifies CASSLGLAGEYEQYF. The full variable domain, its missing parts supplied by reference TRBV11-2 and TRBJ2-7, is EAGVAQSPRYKIIEKRQSVAFWCNPISGHATLYWYQQILGQGPKLLIQFQNNGVVDDSQLPKDRFSAERLKGVDSTLKIQPAKLEDSAVYLCASSLGLAGEYEQYFGPGTRLTVT.

The rearrangement joins TRBV11-2 to TRBJ1-1, with 7 nucleotides matching TRBD1. Germline V gene lookup returns CDR1 SGHAT and CDR2 FQNNGV. The CDR3 length is 13 residues. With V trimmed by 5 bases and J by 13 bases, 13 bases remained unmatched. Here the CDR3 reads CASSPGGDREVFF. The CDR3 region has the DNA TGTGCCAGCAGCCCCGGGGGTGACAGGGAGGTTTTCTTT.

The J gene is TRBJ1-4, the V gene TRBV19; D may be TRBD1 (6 bases). In germline, CDR1 is LNHDA, CDR2 SQIVND (reference sequence). The CDR3 sequence is 14 residues long. V was trimmed by 3 bases and J by 7 bases, leaving 12 bases between them. CDR3 coding DNA: TGTGCCAGTAGTATCTCAGGGGCCGGTGAAAAACTGTTTTTT. Residues: CASSISGAGEKLFF. Supplemented by reference TRBV19 and TRBJ1-4, the full variable domain reads DGGITQSPKYLFRKEGQNVTLSCEQNLNHDAMYWYRQDPGQGLRLIYYSQIVNDFQKGDIAEGYSVSREKKESFPLTVTSAQKNPTAFYLCASSISGAGEKLFFGSGTQLSVL.

This chain links TRBV7-9 with TRBJ1-4; D is undetermined. V shed 6 bases and J shed 8 bases, with 7 bases lying between them. The CDR3 contains 11 residues. Germline V gene sequence: CDR1 SEHNR, CDR2 FQNEAQ (reference sequence). CDR3 in DNA: TGTGCCAGCAGTAACGGGGAAAAACTGTTTTTT. Its translation is CASSNGEKLFF.